This entry features one T cell receptor beta chain sequence. The antigen this receptor binds is unknown. The sample holds no much larger clone one base away, and base qualities are not on file. This sample is part of a study of blood T cell repertoires in COVID-19 (dated by TCRdb to about 2020). At the level of the whole study: The collaborator samples originated in the United States, Italy and Spain and spanned the acute and convalescent phases of COVID-19. The prospective study material was composed of cDNA or gDNA derived from T cells, B-cell-depleted T cells, or PBMCs. Deeply sampled blood TCRbeta repertoires from subjects exposed to, actively infected with, or recovered from COVID-19 were included in the dataset. A freely available public database, intended as a resource for researchers studying the immune response to SARS-CoV-2, is where the repertoires were released. Samples were obtained from the ongoing ImmuneRACE study (first 160 participants) and from 950 to 1,500 subjects provided by 6 global collaborators. Sample metadata almost always included a de-identified subject ID, COVID-19 status, age in years and sex. Where available, HLA class I and class II types were taken from metadata supplied by the sample provider and were not determined by assay-based typing. Overall study results and their limits: The quantity of clinical and demographic metadata differed by source and by participant and was supplied without curation.

TCRbeta CDR3 regions were amplified from genomic DNA by means of the immunoSEQ Assay, a bias-controlled multiplex PCR. The paper's processing steps were these. The number of nucleated cells in each sample was estimated by amplification of reference gene primers within the assay. To quantify the absolute abundance of each unique TCRbeta CDR3 rearrangement, sequence reads were collapsed and filtered. For each sample, productive Simpson clonality was calculated as the square root of Simpson's diversity index across productive rearrangements. Entries here come from immuneACCESS through TCRdb and include only in-frame sequences with V and J called. Some clones fail to appear in such tables; in the studies checked, an unresolved V gene covers under half of the shortfall, and the cause of the remainder is unknown. The V and J calls and the clone size are those of that table, but D and trimming were determined from the DNA. The sample table holds a few hundred thousand clones, of which approximately 89% were seen once. The ten largest clones add up to around a tenth of the sample.

Another Seattle source contributed samples from volunteer blood donors who had recovered from COVID-19. The collaborating institutions used their own protocols to collect whole blood in K2EDTA tubes. Collaborator samples were shipped for TCRbeta analysis as frozen whole blood, isolated PBMCs, or DNA extracted from either sample type. Including cysteine and phenylalanine, the CDR3 has 15 amino acids. CDR3 DNA only is kept here, 45 bases in frame from base 1. The V end loses 1 base and the J end loses 0 bases, and a stretch of 10 bases separates them. The germline V gene encodes CDR1 SGHTA and CDR2 FQGNSA.

Sample: peripheral blood. The receptor chain draws on TRBV7-2 and TRBJ2-7; TRBD2 might be the D gene, on 6 matching bases. This sequence originates from a man aged 40-50 years who had recovered from COVID-19. The CDR3 protein: CASSLEGLSSYEQYF. Here is the DNA: TGTGCCAGCAGCTTAGAGGGACTGAGCTCCTACGAGCAGTACTTC. Joined to the reference TRBV7-2 and TRBJ2-7 proteins, this CDR3 gives the full variable domain: GAGVSQSPSNKVTEKGKDVELRCDPISGHTALYWYRQSLGQGLEFLIYFQGNSAPDKSGLPSDRFSAERTGGSVSTLTIQRTQQEDSAVYLCASSLEGLSSYEQYFGPGTRLTVT.